The T cell receptor beta chain under discussion was sequenced for a study of cytomegalovirus exposure and HLA in healthy donors. The PCR employed 60 Vbeta primers together with 13 Jbeta primers. Generated by immunoSEQ multiplex PCR, the TCRdb table keeps only in-frame clones and is missing some. There are fewer than 250,000 clones in the sample; around 79% occur only once, and 0.22% lies in the top ten. From germline, CDR1 is SNHLY and CDR2 FYNNEI. Trimming cost V 1 base and J 4 bases, with 5 bases left between them. The CDR3 length is 12 residues. The rearrangement joins TRBV2 to TRBJ2-7; D is possibly TRBD1 (5 bases). Sequencing was done on a sample of PBMCs. The receptor was isolated from a girl aged 2 to 9 in good health and CMV-seronegative. The CDR3: CASSEDRYEQYF. Written as DNA, the CDR3 is TGTGCCAGCAGTGAAGACAGGTACGAGCAGTACTTC. The full variable domain, rest sourced from reference TRBV2 and TRBJ2-7, is EPEVTQTPSHQVTQMGQEVILRCVPISNHLYFYWYRQILGQKVEFLVSFYNNEISEKSEIFDDQFSVERPDGSNFTLKIRSTKLEDSAMYFCASSEDRYEQYFGPGTRLTVT.